The rows below give T cell receptor beta chains drawn from one sample of a study of T cells after yellow fever vaccination. TCRdb independently ran MiXCR on the 5' RACE reads; one entry per CDR3 protein. This sample has about 340,000 distinct CDR3 sequences, with about an eighth found just once. The sample consisted of CD4+ T cells sorted from PBMCs, taken 15 days after the yellow fever booster vaccination. These TCRs come from a man between 18 and 35 years old who received the YFV17D yellow fever vaccine. Both conserved end residues are part of each CDR3. The D gene is left open where the match is weak. Where a row states a size, it is once, few, many or the class of an expanded clone; other rows omit it.

D gene	V gene	clone size	J gene	CDR3 DNA	CDR3 protein
.	TRBV5-8	.	TRBJ2-5	TGTGCCAGCAGAGTCAGGGGAGGGAAGACCCAGTACTTC	CASRVRGGKTQYF
.	TRBV7-9	few	TRBJ2-1	TGTGCCAGCAGCTTACAAGGGGGGGCTTGGTTCAGCAATGAGCAGTTCTTC	CASSLQGGAWFSNEQFF
.	TRBV5-1	few	TRBJ2-1	TGCGCCAGCAGTTGGACACCACATCTGGGCAATGAGCAGTTCTTC	CASSWTPHLGNEQFF
.	TRBV7-9	.	TRBJ1-1	TGTGCCAGCAGCTTAGAAGAGGACCAGAACACTGGAGCTTTCTTT	CASSLEEDQNTGAFF
TRBD1	TRBV28	.	TRBJ2-4	TGTGCCAGCAGCCTAGAGGCGACAGGGGGGTACTTC	CASSLEATGGYF
.	TRBV6-2/TRBV6-3	.	TRBJ1-5	TGTGCCAGCAGTTTCAGGGGACCCAATCAGCCCCAGCATTTT	CASSFRGPNQPQHF
.	TRBV4-3	few	TRBJ1-5	TGCGCCAGCAGCCAAGACCTTACAGACACTATGTTTCGGCCCCAGCATTTT	CASSQDLTDTMFRPQHF
.	TRBV12-3/TRBV12-4	.	TRBJ1-1	TGTGCCAGCAGTTTAGGGCAGGGTTTGGAAGCTTTCTTT	CASSLGQGLEAFF
.	TRBV6-5	.	TRBJ1-1	TGTGCCAGCAGTTACTCGACTGGGGTGGGGACTGAAGCTTTCTTT	CASSYSTGVGTEAFF
.	TRBV7-2	many	TRBJ2-7	TGTGCCAGCAGCTTAGAGTCAGGGACCCTGACGGAGCAGTACTTC	CASSLESGTLTEQYF
TRBD1	TRBV11-2	.	TRBJ1-1	TGTGCCAGCAGGAGGGACAGGAACACTGAAGCTTTCTTT	CASRRDRNTEAFF
TRBD2	TRBV20-1	.	TRBJ2-5	TGCAGTGCTAGAGGGTTGTCGTCTAGCGGGGGTCACCAGTACTTC	CSARGLSSSGGHQYF
.	TRBV15	.	TRBJ2-7	TGTGCCACCAGCAGGGGACAAACCTCCTACGAGCAGTACTTC	CATSRGQTSYEQYF
.	TRBV5-1	few	TRBJ2-7	TGCGCCAGCAGCCCAAGGGGACTCCGACTAAAGCAGTACTTC	CASSPRGLRLKQYF
TRBD2	TRBV19	.	TRBJ2-1	TGTGCCAGTACCACGGGAGGGAGCTCCTACAATGAGCAGTTCTTC	CASTTGGSSYNEQFF
TRBD2	TRBV2	few	TRBJ2-5	TGTGCCAGGTCGGGCCCCGGCGGGGGAGAGACCCAGTACTTC	CARSGPGGGETQYF
.	TRBV2	.	TRBJ2-5	TGTGCCAGCAGTGGACAGTCCAAGGAGACCCAGTACTTC	CASSGQSKETQYF
.	TRBV5-1	.	TRBJ2-6	TGCGCCAGCAGCTTGCCGGGTGTTAGCTCTGGGGCCAACGTCCTGACTTTC	CASSLPGVSSGANVLTF
TRBD1	TRBV27	.	TRBJ2-1	TGTGCCAGCAACAGACAGGGATCCTACAATGAGCAGTTCTTC	CASNRQGSYNEQFF
TRBD1	TRBV5-1	.	TRBJ1-6	TGCGCCAGCAGCCGGGACAGGGGAAGGTCACCCCTCCACTTT	CASSRDRGRSPLHF
.	TRBV25-1	.	TRBJ1-5	TGTGCCAGCAGTGGAGGGTTCAATCAGCCCCAGCATTTT	CASSGGFNQPQHF
.	TRBV6-2/TRBV6-3	many	TRBJ2-3	TGTGCCAGCAGTTACTCGGATAGCAAAGATACGCAGTATTTT	CASSYSDSKDTQYF
TRBD2	TRBV6-1	few	TRBJ2-3	TGTGCCAGCAGAACGGCGGGGGGCTTCACTGCAGATACGCAGTATTTT	CASRTAGGFTADTQYF
.	TRBV4-2	.	TRBJ1-1	TGTGCCAGCAGCCAAGGTGAGGACAGCGCTTTCTTT	CASSQGEDSAFF
.	TRBV3-1	few	TRBJ2-2	TGTGCCAGCAGCCGAGGGACGGCCACCGGGGAGCTGTTTTTT	CASSRGTATGELFF
.	TRBV20-1	few	TRBJ1-2	TGCAGTGCTAGAATTCGGGGGGGGAACTATGGCTACACCTTC	CSARIRGGNYGYTF
.	TRBV6-5	.	TRBJ1-6	TGTGCCAGCAGTACGTCCCAGGGGAATAATTCACCCCTCCACTTT	CASSTSQGNNSPLHF
TRBD1	TRBV6-2/TRBV6-3	.	TRBJ2-7	TGTGCCAGCAACCGACCGGGACAGGACGCCTACGAGCAGTACTTC	CASNRPGQDAYEQYF
.	TRBV7-3	.	TRBJ2-3	TGTGCCAGCGCCTCGTGGAGGGGACGCACAGATACGCAGTATTTT	CASASWRGRTDTQYF
TRBD1	TRBV6-2/TRBV6-3	few	TRBJ1-2	TGTGCCAGCAGTTACTCCATCAAGACAGGGGGCGTGGATGGCTACACCTTC	CASSYSIKTGGVDGYTF
.	TRBV12-3/TRBV12-4	few	TRBJ2-5	TGTGCCAGCAGGTCGTTAGCCCAAGAGACCCAGTACTTC	CASRSLAQETQYF
TRBD1	TRBV29-1	many	TRBJ1-5	TGCAGCGTGCGGCAGGGGGATCAGCCCCAGCATTTT	CSVRQGDQPQHF
.	TRBV4-2	.	TRBJ1-6	TGTGCCAGCAGCCAAGCGGAGACGGTTAATTCACCCCTCCACTTT	CASSQAETVNSPLHF